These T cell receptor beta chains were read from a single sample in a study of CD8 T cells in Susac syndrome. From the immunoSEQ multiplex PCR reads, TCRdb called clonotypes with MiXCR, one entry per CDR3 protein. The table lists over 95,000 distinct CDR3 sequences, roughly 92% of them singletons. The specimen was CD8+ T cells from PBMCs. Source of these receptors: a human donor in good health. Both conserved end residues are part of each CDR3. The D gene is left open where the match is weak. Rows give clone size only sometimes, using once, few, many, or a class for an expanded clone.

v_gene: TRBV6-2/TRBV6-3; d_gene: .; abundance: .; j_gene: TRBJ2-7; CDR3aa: CASSTRYRYEQYF; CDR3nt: TGTGCCAGCAGTACCCGGTACAGGTACGAGCAGTACTTC
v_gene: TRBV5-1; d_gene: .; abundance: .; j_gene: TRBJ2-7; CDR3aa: CASSPITGGAYEQYF; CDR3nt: TGCGCCAGCAGCCCTATTACCGGGGGCGCCTACGAGCAGTACTTC
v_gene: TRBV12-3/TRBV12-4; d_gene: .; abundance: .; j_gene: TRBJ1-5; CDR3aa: CASSFTDTNQPQHF; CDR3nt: TGTGCCAGCAGTTTCACGGACACCAATCAGCCCCAGCATTTT
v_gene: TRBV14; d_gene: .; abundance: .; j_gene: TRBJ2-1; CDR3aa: CASSQGPEQFF; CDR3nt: TGTGCCAGCAGCCAGGGACCGGAGCAGTTCTTC
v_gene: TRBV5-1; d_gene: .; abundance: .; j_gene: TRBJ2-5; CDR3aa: CASSLVGTETQYF; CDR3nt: TGCGCCAGCAGCTTGGTAGGGACAGAGACCCAGTACTTC
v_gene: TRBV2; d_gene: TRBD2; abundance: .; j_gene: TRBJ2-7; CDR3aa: CASSTSGSVEQYF; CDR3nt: TGTGCCAGCAGTACTAGCGGGAGTGTCGAGCAGTACTTC
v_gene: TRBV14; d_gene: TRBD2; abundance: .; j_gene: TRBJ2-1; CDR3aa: CASSQDRTSGSYNEQFF; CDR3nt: TGTGCCAGCAGCCAAGATAGGACTAGCGGGTCCTACAATGAGCAGTTCTTC
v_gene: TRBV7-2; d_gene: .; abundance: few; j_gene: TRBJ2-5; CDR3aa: CASSEGLVETQYF; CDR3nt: TGTGCCAGCAGCGAGGGCCTGGTTGAGACCCAGTACTTC
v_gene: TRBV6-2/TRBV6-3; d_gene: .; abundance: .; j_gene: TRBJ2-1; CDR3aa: CASSISNEQFF; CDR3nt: TGTGCCAGCAGCATCTCCAATGAGCAGTTCTTC
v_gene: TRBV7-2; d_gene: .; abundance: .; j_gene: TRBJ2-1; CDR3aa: CASTALQGFSAGEQFF; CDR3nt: TGTGCCAGCACCGCCCTACAGGGTTTTTCGGCGGGTGAGCAGTTCTTC
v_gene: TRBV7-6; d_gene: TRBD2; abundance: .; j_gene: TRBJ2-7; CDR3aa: CASSPGGPDVRYEQYF; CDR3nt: TGTGCCAGCAGCCCGGGGGGTCCAGACGTACGCTACGAGCAGTACTTC
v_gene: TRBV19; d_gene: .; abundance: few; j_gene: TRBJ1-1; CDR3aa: CASSPSRGEAFF; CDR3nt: TGTGCCAGTAGCCCGAGCAGGGGAGAAGCTTTCTTT
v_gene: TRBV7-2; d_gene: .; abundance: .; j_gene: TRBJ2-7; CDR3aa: CASSLLDFSYEQYF; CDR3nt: TGTGCCAGCAGCCTATTGGACTTCTCCTACGAGCAGTACTTC
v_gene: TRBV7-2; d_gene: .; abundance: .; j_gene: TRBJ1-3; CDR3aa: CASSLAGAGGKTGNTIYF; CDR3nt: TGTGCCAGCAGCTTAGCGGGTGCGGGGGGCAAGACTGGAAACACCATATATTTT
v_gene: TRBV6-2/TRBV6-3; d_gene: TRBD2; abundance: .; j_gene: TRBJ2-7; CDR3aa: CASSAASGGSYEQYF; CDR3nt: TGTGCCAGCAGCGCGGCTAGCGGGGGCTCCTACGAGCAGTACTTC
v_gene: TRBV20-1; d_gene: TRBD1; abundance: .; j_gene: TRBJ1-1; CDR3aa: CSAPDRANTEAFF; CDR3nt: TGCAGTGCTCCCGACAGGGCGAACACTGAAGCTTTCTTT
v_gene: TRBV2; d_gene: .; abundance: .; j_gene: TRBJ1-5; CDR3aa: CASTILGSNQPQHF; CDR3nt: TGTGCCAGCACCATCCTGGGTAGCAATCAGCCCCAGCATTTT
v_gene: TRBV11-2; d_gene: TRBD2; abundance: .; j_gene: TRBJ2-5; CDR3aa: CASSLGLAEGTQYF; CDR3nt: TGTGCCAGCAGCTTAGGACTAGCGGAGGGGACCCAGTACTTC
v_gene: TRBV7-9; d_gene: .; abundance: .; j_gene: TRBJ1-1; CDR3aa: CASSFGGAGVRNTEAFF; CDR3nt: TGTGCCAGCAGCTTTGGGGGTGCGGGGGTTCGGAACACTGAAGCTTTCTTT
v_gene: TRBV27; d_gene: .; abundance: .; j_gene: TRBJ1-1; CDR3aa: CASSYGPRGTEAFF; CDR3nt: TGTGCCAGCAGTTACGGACCCCGGGGCACTGAAGCTTTCTTT
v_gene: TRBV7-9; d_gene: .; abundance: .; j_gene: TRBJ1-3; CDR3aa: CASSRQWSIENTIYF; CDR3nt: TGTGCCAGCAGCCGACAATGGAGCATTGAAAACACCATATATTTT
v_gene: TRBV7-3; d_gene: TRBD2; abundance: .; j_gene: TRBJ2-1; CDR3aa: CASSLWTSGSYNEQFF; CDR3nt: TGTGCCAGCAGCTTATGGACTAGCGGGAGTTACAATGAGCAGTTCTTC
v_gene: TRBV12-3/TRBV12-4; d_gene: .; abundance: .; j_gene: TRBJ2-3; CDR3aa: CASSLGGEPTDTQYF; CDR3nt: TGTGCCAGCAGTTTAGGCGGGGAGCCCACAGATACGCAGTATTTT
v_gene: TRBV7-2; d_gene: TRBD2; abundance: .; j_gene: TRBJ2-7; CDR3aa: CASSPAGGVNEQYF; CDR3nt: TGTGCCAGCAGCCCGGCGGGAGGAGTTAATGAGCAGTACTTC
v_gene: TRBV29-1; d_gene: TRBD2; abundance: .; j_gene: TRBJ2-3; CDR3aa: CSVAGLAGGSTDTQYF; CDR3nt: TGCAGCGTGGCGGGACTAGCGGGAGGCAGCACAGATACGCAGTATTTT
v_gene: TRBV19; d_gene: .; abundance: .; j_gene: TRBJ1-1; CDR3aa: CASTRAMNTEAFF; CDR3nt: TGTGCCAGTACCCGGGCTATGAACACTGAAGCTTTCTTT
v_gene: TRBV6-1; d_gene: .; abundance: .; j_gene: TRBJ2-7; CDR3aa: CASNFRSYEQYF; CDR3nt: TGTGCCAGCAACTTTAGATCTTACGAGCAGTACTTC
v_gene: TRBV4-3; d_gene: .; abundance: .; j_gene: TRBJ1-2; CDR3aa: CASNPSTGSASGYTF; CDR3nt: TGCGCCAGCAACCCGTCAACAGGGTCCGCCTCGGGCTACACCTTC
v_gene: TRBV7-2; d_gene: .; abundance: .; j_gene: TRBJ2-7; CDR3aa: CASSLSRVPLEQYF; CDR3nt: TGTGCCAGCAGCTTATCCAGGGTTCCCCTCGAGCAGTACTTC
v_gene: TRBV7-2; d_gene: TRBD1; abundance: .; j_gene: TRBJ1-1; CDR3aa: CASSPKPHGTGYTEAFF; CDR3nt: TGTGCCAGCAGCCCTAAACCGCACGGGACAGGGTACACTGAAGCTTTCTTT
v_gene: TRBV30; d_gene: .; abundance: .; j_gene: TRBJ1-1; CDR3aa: CAWTRFSGAWTEAFF; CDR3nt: TGTGCCTGGACCCGATTCTCCGGGGCCTGGACTGAAGCTTTCTTT
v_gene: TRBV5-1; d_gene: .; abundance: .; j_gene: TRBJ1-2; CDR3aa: CASSLPGYGYGYTF; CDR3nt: TGCGCCAGCAGCCTCCCGGGGTATGGCTATGGCTACACCTTC
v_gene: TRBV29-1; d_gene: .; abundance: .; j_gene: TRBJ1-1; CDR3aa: CSAQGNTEAFF; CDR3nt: TGCAGCGCTCAGGGGAACACTGAAGCTTTCTTT
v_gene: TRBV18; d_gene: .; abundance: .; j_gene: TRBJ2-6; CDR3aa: CASPPGAGANVLTF; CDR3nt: TGTGCCAGCCCCCCTGGGGCTGGGGCCAACGTCCTGACTTTC
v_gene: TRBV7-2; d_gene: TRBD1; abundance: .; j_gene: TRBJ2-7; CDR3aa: CASSTDRGSRNEQYF; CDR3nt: TGTGCCAGCAGCACTGACAGGGGATCTCGGAACGAGCAGTACTTC
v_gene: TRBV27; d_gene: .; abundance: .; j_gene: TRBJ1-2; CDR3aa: CASSPDPGHGYTF; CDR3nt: TGTGCCAGCAGTCCCGACCCGGGGCATGGCTACACCTTC
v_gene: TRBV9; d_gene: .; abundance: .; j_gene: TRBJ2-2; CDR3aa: CASSEEELGWNTGELFF; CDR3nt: TGTGCCAGCAGCGAGGAGGAGCTAGGGTGGAACACCGGGGAGCTGTTTTTT
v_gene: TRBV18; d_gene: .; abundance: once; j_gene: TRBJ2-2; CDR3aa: CASSPATGELFF; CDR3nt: TGTGCCAGCTCACCGGCCACCGGGGAGCTGTTTTTT
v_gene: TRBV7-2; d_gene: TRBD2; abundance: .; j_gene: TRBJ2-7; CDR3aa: CASSPSGRRGVQYF; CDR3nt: TGTGCCAGCAGCCCTAGCGGGAGAAGAGGGGTGCAGTACTTC
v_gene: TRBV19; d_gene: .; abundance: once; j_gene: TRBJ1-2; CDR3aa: CASTPGGGYGYTF; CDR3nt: TGTGCCAGTACCCCGGGAGGGGGCTATGGCTACACCTTC
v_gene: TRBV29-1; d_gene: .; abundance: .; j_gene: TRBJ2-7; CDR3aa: CSVVQSSYEQYF; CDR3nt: TGCAGCGTCGTACAAAGCTCCTACGAGCAGTACTTC
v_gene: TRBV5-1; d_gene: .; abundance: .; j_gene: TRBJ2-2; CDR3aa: CASSLADTGELFF; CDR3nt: TGCGCCAGCAGCTTGGCCGACACCGGGGAGCTGTTTTTT
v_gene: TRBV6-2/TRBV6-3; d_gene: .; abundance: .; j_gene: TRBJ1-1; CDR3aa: CASRVSGSGPNTEAFF; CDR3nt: TGTGCCAGCAGAGTATCTGGCTCTGGGCCGAACACTGAAGCTTTCTTT
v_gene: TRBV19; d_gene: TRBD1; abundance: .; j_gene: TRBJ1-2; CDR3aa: CASKKGATPNYGYTF; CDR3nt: TGTGCCAGCAAGAAGGGGGCTACCCCTAACTATGGCTACACCTTC
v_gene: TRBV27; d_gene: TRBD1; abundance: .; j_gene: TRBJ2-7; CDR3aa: CASSFTGGTGEQYF; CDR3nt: TGTGCCAGCAGTTTTACAGGGGGGACGGGCGAGCAGTACTTC
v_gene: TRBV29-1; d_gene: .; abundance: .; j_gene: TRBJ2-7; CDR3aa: CSVEVTSEQYF; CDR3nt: TGCAGCGTGGAAGTCACTAGCGAGCAGTACTTC
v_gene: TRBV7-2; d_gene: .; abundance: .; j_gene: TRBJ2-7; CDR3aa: CASSLAFGSDEQYF; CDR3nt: TGTGCCAGCAGCTTAGCTTTCGGGAGCGACGAGCAGTACTTC